This TCR beta chain is from a study of blood T cell repertoires in COVID-19. The table came from immunoSEQ multiplex PCR; TCRdb's copy has only in-frame clones and leaves some out. Altogether under 300,000 clones are present, approximately 85% being singletons, with the ten largest covering under 2.5%. The sequence was obtained from a woman aged 45-65 years who had recovered from COVID-19. The sample taken for sequencing was PBMCs or T cells enriched from blood (not recorded which).

The CDR3 region is CATARKDNQPQHF. The CDR3 DNA follows: TGTGCCACCGCGAGGAAGGACAATCAGCCCCAGCATTTT. J is TRBJ1-5 and V is TRBV15; D ambiguous. V was shortened by 8 bases and J by 3 bases, with 11 bases between the two germline ends. This CDR3 is 13 amino acids long. Germline V CDR1 and CDR2: LNHNV, YYDKDF (reference sequence).